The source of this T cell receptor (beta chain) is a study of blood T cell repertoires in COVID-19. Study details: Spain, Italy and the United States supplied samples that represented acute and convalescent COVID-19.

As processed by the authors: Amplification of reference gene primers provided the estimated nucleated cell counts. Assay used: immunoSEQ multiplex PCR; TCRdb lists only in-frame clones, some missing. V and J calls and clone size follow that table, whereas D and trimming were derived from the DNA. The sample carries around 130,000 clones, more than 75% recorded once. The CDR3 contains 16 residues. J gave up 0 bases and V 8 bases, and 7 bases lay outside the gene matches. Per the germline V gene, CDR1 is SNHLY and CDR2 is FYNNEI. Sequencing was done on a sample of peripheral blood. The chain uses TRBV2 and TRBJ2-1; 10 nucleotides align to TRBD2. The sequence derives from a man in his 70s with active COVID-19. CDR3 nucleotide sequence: TGTGCCAGCTTTGGGACTAGCGATAGCTCCTACAATGAGCAGTTCTTC. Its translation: CASFGTSDSSYNEQFF. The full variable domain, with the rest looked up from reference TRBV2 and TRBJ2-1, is EPEVTQTPSHQVTQMGQEVILRCVPISNHLYFYWYRQILGQKVEFLVSFYNNEISEKSEIFDDQFSVERPDGSNFTLKIRSTKLEDSAMYFCASFGTSDSSYNEQFFGPGTRLTVL.